The 14 T cell receptor beta chains in this list originate from one sample, sequenced in a study of T cell responses to AZD1222 COVID-19 vaccine. Only in-frame clones appear in the TCRdb table, and some are missing; sequencing was by immunoSEQ multiplex PCR. The data show about 160,000 clones, about 91% seen once. The material was peripheral blood, obtained on day 0 of MenACWY control vaccination. The receptor source for this set is an adult in good health.

The chain carries TRBV3-1 (or the pseudogene TRBV3-2) and TRBJ2-3; D is perhaps TRBD2 (7 bases). The germline gives CDR1 LGHDT, CDR2 YNNKEL (reference sequence). Deletions cut 6 bases from V and 0 bases from J, with 13 bases between. The CDR3 is 15 amino acids. The CDR3 loop reads CASRQGGTSTDTQYF. The CDR3 nucleotides are TGTGCCAGCAGACAGGGAGGGACTAGCACAGATACGCAGTATTTT.

The chain couples TRBV6-5 to TRBJ2-7; 8 bases agree with TRBD1. The V and J ends lost 0 bases and 6 bases, in that order; junction bases with no gene match: 4. The CDR3 runs to 14 residues. Germline CDR1 MNHEY, CDR2 SVGAGI. The CDR3 bases are TGTGCCAGCAGTTACTCGAGACAGGGGAGCGAGCAGTACTTC. Residues: CASSYSRQGSEQYF.

The chain joins TRBV7-3 to TRBJ2-3, with D perhaps given as TRBD1 or TRBD2 (5 bases each). Germline CDR1 reads SGHTA; CDR2 reads FQGTGA. The CDR3 is 16 amino acids. Trimming took 1 base from V and 1 from J, leaving 12 bases between them. CDR3 nucleotide sequence: TGTGCCAGCAGCTTAAGGGGGACGGCTGGCACAGATACGCAGTATTTT. Its protein product is CASSLRGTAGTDTQYF.

This chain joins TRBV18 and TRBJ1-2; D ambiguous. Trimming stripped 0 bases from V and 11 bases from J, with 10 bases between. Germline CDR1 KGHSH, CDR2 LQKENI. This CDR3 has 12 amino acids. CDR3 region: CASSPPGREYTF. CDR3 nucleotides: TGTGCCAGCTCACCACCTGGGAGGGAGTACACCTTC.

The chain links TRBV2 to TRBJ2-3; 7 bases map to TRBD2. This CDR3 contains 13 residues. The germline CDR1 and CDR2 sequences are SNHLY and FYNNEI. With V trimmed by 6 bases and J by 7 bases, 7 bases remained unmatched. CDR3 protein: CASSRTRENTQYF. As DNA, the CDR3 is TGTGCCAGCAGCCGGACTAGGGAAAATACGCAGTATTTT.

J is TRBJ2-7 and V is TRBV12-3 or TRBV12-4; 7 bases fit TRBD2. The length of the CDR3 is 11 residues. The V segment lost 6 bases and the J segment 4 bases; nucleotides outside the gene matches: 0. CDR3 DNA: TGTGCCAGCAGGCGGGGGTACGAGCAGTACTTC. Residues: CASRRGYEQYF.

In this sample, this clone turned up a few times. The gene calls are TRBV30 and TRBJ1-5; D remains unclear. The CDR3 has 13 amino acids. Germline CDR1 GTSNPN, CDR2 SVGIG (reference sequence). With 0 bases removed from V and 3 bases from J, the gap between germline ends came to 6 bases. The CDR3 here is CAWSVGFNQPQHF. CDR3 coding DNA: TGTGCCTGGAGTGTTGGTTTCAATCAGCCCCAGCATTTT. The full variable domain, with the rest looked up from reference TRBV30 and TRBJ1-5, is SQTIHQWPATLVQPVGSPLSLECTVEGTSNPNLYWYRQAAGRGLQLLFYSVGIGQISSEVPQNLSASRPQDRQFILSSKKLLLSDSGFYLCAWSVGFNQPQHFGDGTRLSIL.

V and J are TRBV6-1 and TRBJ1-4; D remains unclear. The ends were cut back, 1 base at V and 8 bases at J, with 11 bases in the middle. This CDR3 contains 14 residues. Germline V gene sequence: CDR1 MNHNS, CDR2 SASEGT. The CDR3 DNA reads TGTGCCAGCAGTGAAGTGGCAGGTGAAGAAAAACTGTTTTTT. Amino acid sequence: CASSEVAGEEKLFF.

This clone was seen just once. The chain recombines TRBV6-6 with TRBJ2-2; D ambiguous. CDR1 and CDR2 from the germline V gene are MNHNY and SVGAGI (reference sequence). The CDR3 runs 14 residues. The germline V and J ends were trimmed by 2 bases and 8 bases, with 12 bases remaining between them. The DNA for the CDR3 is TGTGCCAGCAGTTACCTCCTGACACAAGGGGAGCTGTTTTTT. It encodes CASSYLLTQGELFF.

This clone was seen a handful of times. The CDR3 loop reads CATTGSKYYEQYF. CDR3 in DNA: TGTGCCACCACAGGGTCGAAGTACTACGAGCAGTACTTC. The chain employs TRBV27 and TRBJ2-7; maybe TRBD1 (6 bases). Deletions cut 10 bases from V and 3 bases from J, with 16 bases between. This CDR3 spans 13 amino acids. The V gene's germline CDR1 is MNHEY and CDR2 SMNVEV (reference sequence).

This clone is a singleton in its sample. The chain links TRBV9 to TRBJ1-6, with TRBD1 matching 10 bases. The germline V gene encodes CDR1 SGDLS and CDR2 YYNGEE. V lost 0 bases and J lost 10; bases outside the gene matches: 10. There are 17 residues in the CDR3. The CDR3 DNA is TGTGCCAGCAGCGTAGAGGTCGGGGGGACAGGGGCATCACCCCTCCACTTT. Its translation: CASSVEVGGTGASPLHF. Using reference TRBV9 and TRBJ1-6 for the parts outside the CDR3, the full variable domain is DSGVTQTPKHLITATGQRVTLRCSPRSGDLSVYWYQQSLDQGLQFLIQYYNGEERAKGNILERFSAQQFPDLHSELNLSSLELGDSALYFCASSVEVGGTGASPLHFGNGTRLTVT.

The sample holds a few counts of this clone. The chain carries TRBV21-1 and TRBJ1-5; the table's D call, TRBD1, was not checked against the DNA. TRBV21-1 is designated a pseudogene. This CDR3 is built from 15 residues. The CDR3 DNA reads as TGTGCCAGCCGATCTCCGGGACAGCGGAATCAGCCCCAGCATTTT. This gives the protein CASRSPGQRNQPQHF.

The genes are TRBV7-9 and TRBJ1-5; D gene unclear. The CDR3 has 12 residues. The V end lost 6 bases, the J end lost 4 bases, and 7 bases lay between the germline ends. The germline CDR1 and CDR2 sequences are SEHNR and FQNEAQ (reference sequence). CDR3 sequence: CASSRDNQPQHF. As DNA, the CDR3 is TGTGCCAGCAGTAGGGATAATCAGCCCCAGCATTTT.

The V and J genes are TRBV5-7 and TRBJ2-2; unclear D gene. TRBV5-7 falls under the ORF class, with uncertain function. The length of the CDR3 is 14 residues. V was cut by 4 bases and J by 4 bases, with 11 bases left in between. Here the CDR3 DNA reads TGTGCCAGCAGCGTCAAGGTCAGCACCGGGGAGCTGTTTTTT. Protein sequence: CASSVKVSTGELFF.